A selection of T cell receptor beta chains follows, all from one sample in a study of T cell repertoires in cytomegalovirus infection. One entry per CDR3 protein results from TCRdb running MiXCR on the reads. The data show roughly 600,000 distinct CDR3 sequences, less than 25% seen once. Sequenced input: CD8+ T cells from PBMCs. These TCRs come from a human donor in good health (CMV status not recorded). Some clones in this sample may be carry-over from other donors' samples. CDR3s include the opening cysteine and the closing phenylalanine or tryptophan. A D gene is named only where the DNA matches it firmly. Part of the rows lack a size; the others show once, few, many or a class for expanded clones.

many	TRBV7-8	TRBD1	TRBJ1-5	TGTGCCAGCAGCTTTAAGGCGGACAGGGGTAATCAGCCCCAGCATTTT	CASSFKADRGNQPQHF
many	TRBV7-2	.	TRBJ2-7	TGTGCCAGCAGCTCGAACCCCAGGGACTACGAGCAGTACTTC	CASSSNPRDYEQYF
.	TRBV13	.	TRBJ2-3	TGTGCCAGCAGCTTACTAGAAAGCACAGATACGCAGTATTTT	CASSLLESTDTQYF
many	TRBV4-1	.	TRBJ2-5	TGCGCCAGCAGCCCTACAACGGGGGCGACGGCAGAGACCCAGTACTTC	CASSPTTGATAETQYF
few	TRBV6-5	.	TRBJ2-1	TGTGCCAGCAGTTACCTTTTTTCAGACTACAATGAGCAGTTCTTC	CASSYLFSDYNEQFF
many	TRBV7-6	.	TRBJ2-1	TGTGCCAGCAGCTTAGGCAGGCTACTCTACAATGAGCAGTTCTTC	CASSLGRLLYNEQFF
.	TRBV2	.	TRBJ2-3	TGTGCCAGCACGGGGGACCGCACAGATACGCAGTATTTT	CASTGDRTDTQYF
.	TRBV7-9	TRBD1	TRBJ2-3	TGTGCCAGCCCCCCGAGCACAGGGGCTGTAGATACGCAGTATTTT	CASPPSTGAVDTQYF
.	TRBV7-9	.	TRBJ2-3	TGTGCCAGCAGCTTAGCCCCGACACCTTTAAATACGCAGTATTTT	CASSLAPTPLNTQYF
.	TRBV2	TRBD1	TRBJ2-3	TGTGCCAGCAGAGGGGACAGGGGTCAGTATTTT	CASRGDRGQYF
many	TRBV7-2	.	TRBJ2-3	TGTGCCAGCAATCCAAGGGCAGGAGGGGGAGATACGCAGTATTTT	CASNPRAGGGDTQYF
many	TRBV10-2	TRBD2	TRBJ2-4	TGCGCCAGCACCTCCACTAGCGGGGGGGCCGGGGCCAAAAACATTCAGTACTTC	CASTSTSGGAGAKNIQYF
.	TRBV9	.	TRBJ1-2	TGTGCCAGCAGCCCTCCCGGTGAATATGGCTACACCTTC	CASSPPGEYGYTF
few	TRBV7-9	TRBD1	TRBJ1-2	TGTGCCAGCAGCTTCGGGACAGGGCTGTACTATGGCTACACCTTC	CASSFGTGLYYGYTF
few	TRBV28	.	TRBJ1-2	TGTGCCAGCAGTTTATTGGGACTTCGGTATGGCTACACCTTC	CASSLLGLRYGYTF
.	TRBV12-3/TRBV12-4	.	TRBJ2-2	TGTGCCAGCAGCCCCTTAGGAGCATTCGGGGAGCTGTTTTTT	CASSPLGAFGELFF
.	TRBV12-3/TRBV12-4	TRBD2	TRBJ2-1	TGTGCCAGCAGTCCCGGGGGGGTTCTGAGCTCCTACAATGAGCAGTTCTTC	CASSPGGVLSSYNEQFF
few	TRBV6-5	TRBD1	TRBJ1-1	TGTGCCAGCGGCCTGACAGGGTTTCGAACGACTGAAGCTTTCTTT	CASGLTGFRTTEAFF
many	TRBV7-9	TRBD1	TRBJ1-1	TGTGCCAGCAGCCAGCCAAGGGGGCGCGGGAACACTGAAGCTTTCTTT	CASSQPRGRGNTEAFF
many	TRBV7-9	.	TRBJ1-4	TGTGCCAGCAGCTCCGACCGAAAAGGACGGCGCTCTGAAAAACTGTTTTTT	CASSSDRKGRRSEKLFF
.	TRBV6-1	TRBD1	TRBJ1-5	TGTGCCAGCAGTGAAAATGGACAGGGGTCAAGCAATCAGCCCCAGCATTTT	CASSENGQGSSNQPQHF
.	TRBV28	.	TRBJ2-2	TGTGCCAGCAGCACTCTCGGCGGGGAGCTGTTTTTT	CASSTLGGELFF
.	TRBV19	.	TRBJ1-4	TGTGCCAGTAGTATGGTGGGGGTTGGAAAACTGTTTTTT	CASSMVGVGKLFF
many	TRBV7-2	.	TRBJ1-4	TGTGCCAGCAGCTTAGACGTGGGACATTCTAATGAAAAACTGTTTTTT	CASSLDVGHSNEKLFF
many	TRBV7-8	TRBD1	TRBJ1-5	TGTGCCAGCAGCGAGGACAGGGCTCAGCCCCAGCATTTT	CASSEDRAQPQHF
many	TRBV7-2	.	TRBJ1-1	TGTGCCAGCAGCCCCCGGACACCTAACACTGAAGCTTTCTTT	CASSPRTPNTEAFF
.	TRBV29-1	.	TRBJ2-1	TGCAGCGTTGAAGATCAAGTGAAAGGTTTTTACAATGAGCAGTTCTTC	CSVEDQVKGFYNEQFF
few	TRBV15	.	TRBJ1-2	TGTGCCACCAGCAGAGCATTTGAGTCTACAGGCTATTATGGCTACACCTTC	CATSRAFESTGYYGYTF